The sequence of this T cell receptor (beta chain) was determined in a study of blood T cell repertoires in COVID-19. Study information: The study drew acute and convalescent COVID-19 samples from the United States, Italy and Spain. PBMCs, B-cell-depleted T cells, or T cells provided the cDNA or gDNA that made up the material.

The CDR3 is 13 amino acids. CDR1 SEHNR and CDR2 FQNEAQ come from the germline V gene (reference sequence). J gave up 6 bases and V 7 bases, and 4 bases lay outside the gene matches. Authors' methods: Amplification of reference gene primers provided the estimated nucleated cell counts. Assay: immunoSEQ multiplex PCR; the TCRdb copy retains only in-frame clones and omits some. V, J and clone size were drawn from that table, and D and trimming were deduced from the DNA. The sample shows about 220,000 clones, roughly 85% of them seen only once. The source material was peripheral blood. V is TRBV7-9 and J is TRBJ1-2; 11 nucleotides agree with TRBD1. This clonotype was obtained from a woman aged 80 or older with acute or convalescent COVID-19. CDR3 region: CASTSGQGDGYTF. In DNA form, the CDR3 reads TGTGCCAGCACCTCGGGACAGGGGGATGGCTACACCTTC.